This record covers a single T cell receptor beta chain. What it binds is not known. This entry comes from a study of human T cells and chemical hapten exposure. Study summary: Weekly scalp doses of diphenylcyclopropenone were given to patients during the roughly 23-week study.

Study-wide points: All donors were alopecia patients, so their immunity may differ from that of healthy people.

One entry per CDR3 protein, called by TCRdb with MiXCR from the RACE reads. The table lists about 120,000 distinct CDR3 sequences, 13% of them singletons. The time point: pre-sensitization, week 0. Sample treatment: therapeutic diphenylcyclopropenone sensitization with weekly scalp DPC. Participating donors were patients with alopecia, aged 18 to 70 years, considered appropriate candidates for DPC. The specimen was whole blood, collected in connection with sensitization to the hapten diphenylcyclopropenone (DPC). The clonotype comes from a woman in her late teens or twenties with alopecia areata. Some clones in this sample may be carry-over from other donors' samples.

In DNA form, the CDR3 reads TGTGCCAGCACCGGAGGCTATGGCTACACCTTC. Amino acid sequence: CASTGGYGYTF. This rearrangement joins TRBV25-1 to TRBJ1-2; D uncertain. This CDR3 has 11 amino acids. The V and J ends lost 7 bases and 4 bases respectively, with 7 bases between them. Germline-derived CDR1 and CDR2 are MGHDK and SYGVNS.